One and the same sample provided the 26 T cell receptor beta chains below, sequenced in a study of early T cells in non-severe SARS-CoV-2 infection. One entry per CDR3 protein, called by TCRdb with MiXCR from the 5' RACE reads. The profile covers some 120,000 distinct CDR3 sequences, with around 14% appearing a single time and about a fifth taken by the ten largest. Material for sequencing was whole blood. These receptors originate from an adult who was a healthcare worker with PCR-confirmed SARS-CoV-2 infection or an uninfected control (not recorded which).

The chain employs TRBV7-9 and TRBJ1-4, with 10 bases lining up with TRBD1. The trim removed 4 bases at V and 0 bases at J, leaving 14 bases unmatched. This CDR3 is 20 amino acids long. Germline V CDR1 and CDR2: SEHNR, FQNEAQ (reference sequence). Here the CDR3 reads CASSSHRQGAFFATNEKLFF. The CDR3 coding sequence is TGTGCCAGCAGCTCGCACCGACAGGGGGCCTTTTTTGCAACTAATGAAAAACTGTTTTTT. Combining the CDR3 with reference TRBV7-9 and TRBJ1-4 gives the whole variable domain DTGVSQNPRHKITKRGQNVTFRCDPISEHNRLYWYRQTLGQGPEFLTYFQNEAQLEKSRLLSDRFSAERPKGSFSTLEIQRTEQGDSAMYLCASSSHRQGAFFATNEKLFFGSGTQLSVL.

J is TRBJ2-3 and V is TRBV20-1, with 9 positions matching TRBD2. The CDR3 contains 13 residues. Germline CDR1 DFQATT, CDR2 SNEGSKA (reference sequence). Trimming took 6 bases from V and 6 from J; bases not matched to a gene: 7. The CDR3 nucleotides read TGCAGTGCCGAGCGGGGGGCCAGGGATACGCAGTATTTT. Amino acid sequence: CSAERGARDTQYF.

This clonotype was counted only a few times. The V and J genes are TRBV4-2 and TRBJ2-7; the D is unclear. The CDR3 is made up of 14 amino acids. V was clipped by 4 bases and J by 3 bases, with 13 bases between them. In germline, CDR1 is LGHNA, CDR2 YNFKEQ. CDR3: CASSLGVESYEQYF. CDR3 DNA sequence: TGTGCCAGCAGCCTTGGGGTTGAGAGCTACGAGCAGTACTTC.

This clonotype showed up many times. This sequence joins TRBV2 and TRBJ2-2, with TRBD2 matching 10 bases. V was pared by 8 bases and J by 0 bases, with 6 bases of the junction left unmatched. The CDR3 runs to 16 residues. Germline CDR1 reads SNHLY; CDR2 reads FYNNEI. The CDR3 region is CASELAGAANTGELFF. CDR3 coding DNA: TGTGCCAGCGAGCTAGCGGGAGCCGCGAACACCGGGGAGCTGTTTTTT.

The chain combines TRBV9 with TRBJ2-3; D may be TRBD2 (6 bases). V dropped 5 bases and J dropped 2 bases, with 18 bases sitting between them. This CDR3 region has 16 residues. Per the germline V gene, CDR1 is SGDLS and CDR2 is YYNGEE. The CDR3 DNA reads TGTGCCAGCAGTAGCGTACTTCGGGGGACCACAGATACGCAGTATTTT. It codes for CASSSVLRGTTDTQYF. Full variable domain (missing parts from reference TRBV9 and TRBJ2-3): DSGVTQTPKHLITATGQRVTLRCSPRSGDLSVYWYQQSLDQGLQFLIQYYNGEERAKGNILERFSAQQFPDLHSELNLSSLELGDSALYFCASSSVLRGTTDTQYFGPGTRLTVL.

The CDR3 bases are TGCGCCAGCAGCCATGAGACAAAGAGGGCTGAAGCTTTCTTT. It encodes CASSHETKRAEAFF. The chain couples TRBV5-1 to TRBJ1-1; no firm D call. CDR1 and CDR2 (germline): SGHRS, YFSETQ. Trimming took off 4 bases at V and 6 bases at J, with 16 bases between the two ends. This CDR3 has 14 residues.

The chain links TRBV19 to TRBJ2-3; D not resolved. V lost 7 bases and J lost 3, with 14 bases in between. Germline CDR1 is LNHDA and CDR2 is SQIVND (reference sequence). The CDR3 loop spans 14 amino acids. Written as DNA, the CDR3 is TGTGCCAGTAACTCCTTAGAACTAACAGATACGCAGTATTTT. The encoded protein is CASNSLELTDTQYF.

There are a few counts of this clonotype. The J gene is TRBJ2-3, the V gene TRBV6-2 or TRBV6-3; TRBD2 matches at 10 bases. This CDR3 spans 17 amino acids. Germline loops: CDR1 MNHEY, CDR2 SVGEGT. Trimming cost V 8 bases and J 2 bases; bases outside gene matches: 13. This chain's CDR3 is CASRPPTSGAATDTQYF. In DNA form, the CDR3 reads TGTGCCAGCCGCCCCCCTACTAGCGGGGCGGCCACAGATACGCAGTATTTT.

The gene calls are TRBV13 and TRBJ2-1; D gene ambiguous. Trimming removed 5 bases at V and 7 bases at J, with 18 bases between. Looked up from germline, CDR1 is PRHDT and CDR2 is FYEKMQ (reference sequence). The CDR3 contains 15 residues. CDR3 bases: TGTGCCAGCAGCCTTAGAATCGACGGCCGGAATGAGCAGTTCTTC. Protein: CASSLRIDGRNEQFF.

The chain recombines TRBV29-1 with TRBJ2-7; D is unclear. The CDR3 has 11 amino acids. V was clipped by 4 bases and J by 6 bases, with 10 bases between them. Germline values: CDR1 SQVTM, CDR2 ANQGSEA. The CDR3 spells CSVGTPTEQYF. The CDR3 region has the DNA TGCAGCGTTGGCACCCCCACCGAGCAGTACTTC.

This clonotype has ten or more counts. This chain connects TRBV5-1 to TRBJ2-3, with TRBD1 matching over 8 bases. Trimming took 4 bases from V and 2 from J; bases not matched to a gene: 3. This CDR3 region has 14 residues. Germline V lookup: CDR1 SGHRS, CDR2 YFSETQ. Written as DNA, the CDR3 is TGCGCCAGCAGCGTGGGACAGGCCACAGATACGCAGTATTTT. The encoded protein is CASSVGQATDTQYF.

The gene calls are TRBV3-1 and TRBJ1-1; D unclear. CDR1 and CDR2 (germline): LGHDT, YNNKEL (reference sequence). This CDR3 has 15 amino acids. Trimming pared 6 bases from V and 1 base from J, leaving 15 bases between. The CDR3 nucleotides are TGTGCCAGCAGTCGATCCAGCGTTGGGAACACTGAAGCTTTCTTT. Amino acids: CASSRSSVGNTEAFF.

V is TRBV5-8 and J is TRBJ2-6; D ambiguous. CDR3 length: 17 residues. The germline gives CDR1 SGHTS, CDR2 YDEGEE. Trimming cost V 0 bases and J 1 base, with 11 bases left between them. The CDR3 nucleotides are TGTGCCAGCAGCTTGGGGCGATGGGCTTCTGGGGCCAACGTCCTGACTTTC. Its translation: CASSLGRWASGANVLTF.

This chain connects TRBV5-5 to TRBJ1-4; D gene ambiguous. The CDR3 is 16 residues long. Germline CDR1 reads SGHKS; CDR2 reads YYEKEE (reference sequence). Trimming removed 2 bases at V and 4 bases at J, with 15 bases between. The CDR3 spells CASSFPGPGNNEKLFF. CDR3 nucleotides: TGTGCCAGCAGCTTTCCAGGCCCCGGTAATAATGAAAAACTGTTTTTT.

The CDR3, as DNA: TGTGCCAGCAGCCCCCCTGAGGGGCTCCCGAACACCGGGGAGCTGTTTTTT. Translating gives CASSPPEGLPNTGELFF. The chain couples TRBV12-3 or TRBV12-4 to TRBJ2-2, with D perhaps given as TRBD1 or TRBD2 (5 bases each). The CDR3 runs to 17 residues. V was cut by 6 bases and J by 0 bases, with 17 bases left in between.

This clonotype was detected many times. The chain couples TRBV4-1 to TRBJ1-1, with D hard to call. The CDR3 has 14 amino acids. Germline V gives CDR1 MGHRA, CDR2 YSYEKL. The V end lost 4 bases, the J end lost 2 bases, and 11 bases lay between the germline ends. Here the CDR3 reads CASSLEGQNTEAFF. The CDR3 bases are TGCGCCAGCAGCCTCGAGGGCCAAAACACTGAAGCTTTCTTT.

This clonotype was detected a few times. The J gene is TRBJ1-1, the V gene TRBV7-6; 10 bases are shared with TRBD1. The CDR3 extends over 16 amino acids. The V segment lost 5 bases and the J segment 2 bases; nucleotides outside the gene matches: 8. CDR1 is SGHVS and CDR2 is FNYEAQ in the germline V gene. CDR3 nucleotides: TGTGCCAGCAGCATCCGGGACAGGGGAGGCAACACTGAAGCTTTCTTT. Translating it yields CASSIRDRGGNTEAFF.

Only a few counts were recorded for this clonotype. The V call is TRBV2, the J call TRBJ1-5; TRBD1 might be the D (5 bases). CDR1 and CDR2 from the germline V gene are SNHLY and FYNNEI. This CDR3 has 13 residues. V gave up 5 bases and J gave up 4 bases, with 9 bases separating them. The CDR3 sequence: CASSRDGNQPQHF. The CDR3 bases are TGTGCCAGCAGTAGGGACGGAAATCAGCCCCAGCATTTT.

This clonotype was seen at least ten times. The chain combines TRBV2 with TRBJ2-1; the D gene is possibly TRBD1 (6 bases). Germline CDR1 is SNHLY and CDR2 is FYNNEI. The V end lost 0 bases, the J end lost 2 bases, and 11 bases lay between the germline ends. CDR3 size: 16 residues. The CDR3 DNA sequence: TGTGCCAGCAGTGAAGCGCAAGACAGGACCTACAATGAGCAGTTCTTC. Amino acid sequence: CASSEAQDRTYNEQFF.

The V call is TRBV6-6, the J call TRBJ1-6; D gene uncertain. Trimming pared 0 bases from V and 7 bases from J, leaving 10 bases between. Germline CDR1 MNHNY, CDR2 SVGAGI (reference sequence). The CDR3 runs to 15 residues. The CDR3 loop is CASSYSRQANSPLHF. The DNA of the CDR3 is TGTGCCAGCAGTTACTCGAGACAAGCCAATTCACCCCTCCACTTT.

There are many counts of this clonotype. CDR3 bases: TGCAGTGCTAGAGTGCCCGGACTGAACTATGGCTACACCTTC. Encoded protein: CSARVPGLNYGYTF. The chain joins TRBV20-1 to TRBJ1-2; D uncertain. The length of the CDR3 is 14 residues. Per the germline V gene, CDR1 is DFQATT and CDR2 is SNEGSKA (reference sequence). Trimming removed 1 base at V and 2 bases at J, with 11 bases between.

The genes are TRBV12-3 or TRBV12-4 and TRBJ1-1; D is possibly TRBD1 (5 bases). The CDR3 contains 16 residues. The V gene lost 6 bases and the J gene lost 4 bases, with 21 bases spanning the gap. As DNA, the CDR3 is TGTGCCAGCAGCGACCGGGACCGTTCTTATTCCACTGAAGCTTTCTTT. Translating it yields CASSDRDRSYSTEAFF.

The CDR3 spells CASSPPTSGGRYEQYF. The CDR3 DNA sequence: TGTGCCAGCTCACCACCTACTAGCGGGGGGCGCTACGAGCAGTACTTC. The genes are TRBV18 and TRBJ2-7, with TRBD2 matching over 12 bases. V lost 0 bases to trimming and J lost 3 bases; unmatched junction nucleotides: 3. Per germline, CDR1 KGHSH and CDR2 LQKENI. The CDR3 runs 16 residues. Combining the CDR3 with reference TRBV18 and TRBJ2-7 gives the whole variable domain NAGVMQNPRHLVRRRGQEARLRCSPMKGHSHVYWYRQLPEEGLKFMVYLQKENIIDESGMPKERFSAEFPKEGPSILRIQQVVRGDSAAYFCASSPPTSGGRYEQYFGPGTRLTVT.

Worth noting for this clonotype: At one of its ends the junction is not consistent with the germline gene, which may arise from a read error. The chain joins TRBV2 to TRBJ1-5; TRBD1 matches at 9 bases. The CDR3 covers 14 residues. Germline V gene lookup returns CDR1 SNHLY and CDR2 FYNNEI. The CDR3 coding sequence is TGTGCCAGCAGTCAAACAGGGGGCAAACAGCCCCAGCATTTT. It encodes CASSQTGGKQPQHF.

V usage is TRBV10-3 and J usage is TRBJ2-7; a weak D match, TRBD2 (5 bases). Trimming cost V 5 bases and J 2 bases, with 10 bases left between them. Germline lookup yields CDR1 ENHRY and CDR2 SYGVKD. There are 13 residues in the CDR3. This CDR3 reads CAISRTETYEQYF. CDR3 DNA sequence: TGTGCCATCAGTCGGACTGAAACCTACGAGCAGTACTTC.

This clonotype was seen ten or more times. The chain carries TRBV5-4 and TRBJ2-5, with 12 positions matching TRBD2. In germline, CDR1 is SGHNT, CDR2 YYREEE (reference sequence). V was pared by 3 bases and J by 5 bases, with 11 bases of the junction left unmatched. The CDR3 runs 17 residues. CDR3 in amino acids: CASSSGALAGGLETQYF. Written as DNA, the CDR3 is TGTGCCAGCAGCTCGGGGGCCCTAGCGGGGGGGCTGGAGACCCAGTACTTC.